These 15 T cell receptor beta chains share one sample of origin, sequenced in a study of T cell responses to AZD1222 COVID-19 vaccine. Sequenced by immunoSEQ multiplex PCR; TCRdb stores in-frame clones only, minus some. The top ten clones hold approximately 8% of a sample with about 81,000 clones, 75% to 95% of them seen once. Sample: peripheral blood, taken 28 days after the second AZD1222 dose. The source of these receptors is an adult who received the AZD1222 COVID-19 vaccine.

This chain connects TRBV7-2 to TRBJ2-1, with a possible D match to TRBD1 (7 bases). Germline V gene sequence: CDR1 SGHTA, CDR2 FQGNSA. V lost 1 base, J lost 9 bases, and 25 bases lay in between. The CDR3 spans 18 residues. For the CDR3, the DNA is TGTGCCAGCAGCTTAGAGGCCCCTCGCCAGGGGGGCGTAGCTGAGCAGTTCTTC. It translates to CASSLEAPRQGGVAEQFF.

This clone has a single count. The CDR3: CASSPTKDNEQFF. For the CDR3, the DNA is TGTGCCAGCAGCCCAACTAAAGACAATGAGCAGTTCTTC. The V and J genes are TRBV7-9 and TRBJ2-1; D is unresolved. The CDR3 is made up of 13 amino acids. Germline V gives CDR1 SEHNR, CDR2 FQNEAQ (reference sequence). V was clipped by 5 bases and J by 5 bases, with 10 bases between them.

The genes are TRBV9 and TRBJ1-1, with D possibly TRBD1 on 5 matching bases. The V end lost 3 bases, the J end lost 6 bases, and 12 bases lay between the germline ends. Germline values: CDR1 SGDLS, CDR2 YYNGEE. This CDR3 spans 13 amino acids. This CDR3 reads CASSAAQDSEAFF. The CDR3 nucleotides are TGTGCCAGCAGCGCCGCACAGGACTCTGAAGCTTTCTTT.

J is TRBJ2-3 and V is TRBV6-2 or TRBV6-3, with TRBD2 identical over 12 bases. This CDR3 has 17 amino acids. The ends lost 5 bases at V and 4 bases at J; junction bases unmatched: 10. Germline V CDR1 and CDR2: MNHEY, SVGEGT. The CDR3 region is CASSTPLAGGPADTQYF. The CDR3, as DNA: TGTGCCAGCAGTACCCCCCTAGCGGGAGGGCCCGCAGATACGCAGTATTTT.

This chain joins TRBV28 and TRBJ1-1; the D gene is possibly TRBD1 (5 bases). This CDR3 has 15 amino acids. Trimming left V 7 bases short and J 8 bases short, with 23 bases between. Germline CDR1 and CDR2: MDHEN and SYDVKM. The CDR3 here is CASIKAQGYRGEAFF. Written as DNA, the CDR3 is TGTGCCAGCATCAAAGCTCAGGGATACCGGGGGGAAGCTTTCTTT. Drawing the rest from reference TRBV28 and TRBJ1-1, the complete variable domain is DVKVTQSSRYLVKRTGEKVFLECVQDMDHENMFWYRQDPGLGLRLIYFSYDVKMKEKGDIPEGYSVSREKKERFSLILESASTNQTSMYLCASIKAQGYRGEAFFGQGTRLTVV.

The chain has TRBV9 and TRBJ2-3; D remains unclear. The ends were cut back, 4 bases at V and 2 bases at J, with 14 bases in the middle. The CDR3 spans 15 residues. Germline assignment: CDR1 SGDLS and CDR2 YYNGEE. CDR3 in amino acids: CASSPSLGSTDTQYF. The CDR3 DNA sequence: TGTGCCAGCAGCCCCTCCTTGGGGTCCACAGATACGCAGTATTTT.

The rearrangement links TRBV19 to TRBJ2-7; perhaps TRBD1 as D (5 bases). The CDR3 sequence is 14 residues long. Germline CDR1 and CDR2: LNHDA and SQIVND (reference sequence). V was shortened by 4 bases and J by 0 bases, with 10 bases between the two germline ends. The CDR3 here is CASSTGQHSYEQYF. CDR3 nucleotide sequence: TGTGCCAGTAGTACAGGGCAACACTCCTACGAGCAGTACTTC.

This clone was seen just once. The J gene is TRBJ1-2, the V gene TRBV27, with no clear D. From germline, CDR1 is MNHEY and CDR2 SMNVEV (reference sequence). This CDR3 is built from 14 residues. Trimming pared 5 bases from V and 0 bases from J, leaving 10 bases between. CDR3 coding DNA: TGTGCCAGCAGTCTGGTGGGAACTAACTATGGCTACACCTTC. Residues: CASSLVGTNYGYTF.

This clone was seen a handful of times. The chain has TRBV5-5 and TRBJ2-7; perhaps TRBD1 as D (7 bases). Trimming removed 2 bases at V and 2 bases at J, with 11 bases between. This CDR3 has 14 amino acids. CDR1 and CDR2 (germline): SGHKS, YYEKEE (reference sequence). The CDR3 DNA is TGTGCCAGCAGCTTCCGGGGGACAGCCTACGAGCAGTACTTC. This gives the protein CASSFRGTAYEQYF.

The chain recombines TRBV6-5 with TRBJ2-7; 13 bases match TRBD2. Trimming removed 0 bases from V and 3 bases from J; junction bases left unmatched: 2. The CDR3 runs to 16 residues. From germline, CDR1 is MNHEY and CDR2 SVGAGI. The CDR3 sequence: CASSYSGTSGNYEQYF. The CDR3, as DNA: TGTGCCAGCAGTTACTCAGGGACTAGCGGGAACTACGAGCAGTACTTC.

Points on this clone: One end of the junction does not line up with germline, which may come from a read error. The gene calls are TRBV7-7 and TRBJ2-2; D might be TRBD1 (6 bases). Germline V CDR1 and CDR2: SSHAT, FNYEAQ (reference sequence). This CDR3 has 16 amino acids. The CDR3 region has the DNA TGTGCTAGCAGCGACCCTACCAGGGGGAACACCGGGGAGCTGTTTTTT. This encodes CASSDPTRGNTGELFF.

The rearrangement uses TRBV4-1 and TRBJ2-1; TRBD2 agrees at 15 bases. With V trimmed by 6 bases and J by 4 bases, 4 bases remained unmatched. The CDR3 is 16 amino acids. From germline, CDR1 is MGHRA and CDR2 YSYEKL. The CDR3 nucleotides read TGCGCCAGCAGAACCGGGACTAGCGGGGGGTACAATGAGCAGTTCTTC. This translates into CASRTGTSGGYNEQFF.

The genes are TRBV12-3 or TRBV12-4 and TRBJ2-1; maybe TRBD2 (6 bases). This CDR3 has 13 residues. The V and J ends lost 2 bases and 7 bases respectively, with 9 bases between them. The CDR3 loop is CASSLIGGNEQFF. CDR3 nucleotide sequence: TGTGCCAGCAGTTTAATTGGGGGGAATGAGCAGTTCTTC.

The V and J genes are TRBV4-3 and TRBJ2-7; unclear D gene. In germline, CDR1 is LGHNA, CDR2 YSLEER. Trimming removed 0 bases at V and 3 bases at J, with 6 bases between. CDR3 length: 13 residues. The CDR3 region is CASSQDVGYEQYF. CDR3 DNA sequence: TGCGCCAGCAGCCAAGACGTCGGCTACGAGCAGTACTTC.

This clone was seen a single time. This sequence joins TRBV21-1 and TRBJ2-1; TRBD2, as called in the table, went unchecked against the DNA. TRBV21-1 is recorded as a pseudogene. The CDR3 has 19 residues. Here the CDR3 reads CASSTGREALSSSYNEQFF. As DNA, the CDR3 is TGTGCCAGCAGCACCGGTCGGGAGGCCTTATCAAGCTCCTACAATGAGCAGTTCTTC.